These T cell receptor beta chains were read from a single sample in a study of cytomegalovirus exposure and HLA in healthy donors. TCRdb's table, derived via immunoSEQ multiplex PCR, lists solely in-frame clones and lacks some. The profile covers under 200,000 clones, with 78% appearing a single time and approximately 3.1% taken by the ten largest. The sample taken for sequencing was PBMCs. These receptors all come from a woman between 40 and 55 years old in good health and CMV-seronegative. CDR3s include the opening cysteine and the closing phenylalanine or tryptophan. Each record gives: V gene, D gene, J gene, clone size, CDR3 DNA, CDR3 protein. D genes are given only for firm matches. Size is omitted from some rows. Given values are once, few, many or a class for expanded clones.

v_call: TRBV9; d_call: NA; j_call: TRBJ1-6; clone_size: NA; cdr3_nt: TGTGCCAGCAGCGTAGTCGGAGGGGGGGGGTCACCCCTCCACTTT; cdr3_aa: CASSVVGGGGSPLHF
v_call: TRBV29-1; d_call: NA; j_call: TRBJ2-7; clone_size: NA; cdr3_nt: TGCAGCGGGCAGGGGTCTGGCGAGCAGTACTTC; cdr3_aa: CSGQGSGEQYF
v_call: TRBV4-1; d_call: NA; j_call: TRBJ1-2; clone_size: NA; cdr3_nt: TGCGCCAGCAGCCAAGGGGGCAGAAATGGCTACACCTTC; cdr3_aa: CASSQGGRNGYTF
v_call: TRBV7-9; d_call: NA; j_call: TRBJ1-2; clone_size: few; cdr3_nt: TGTGCCAGCAGCCCGAGACAGGTTTTTAACTATGGCTACACCTTC; cdr3_aa: CASSPRQVFNYGYTF
v_call: TRBV28; d_call: NA; j_call: TRBJ1-1; clone_size: NA; cdr3_nt: TGTGCCAGCAGTCCCCTCTTGGCAGGCAACCAGGCGGGAGCTTTCTTT; cdr3_aa: CASSPLLAGNQAGAFF
v_call: TRBV12-5; d_call: TRBD1; j_call: TRBJ1-5; clone_size: few; cdr3_nt: TGTGCTAGTGGGGGGGGACAGTTCCTCCAGCCCCAGCATTTT; cdr3_aa: CASGGGQFLQPQHF
v_call: TRBV5-6; d_call: TRBD1; j_call: TRBJ1-2; clone_size: NA; cdr3_nt: TGTGCCAGCGCAGGGGGTGGACCTCGGGAAATATATGGCTACACCTTC; cdr3_aa: CASAGGGPREIYGYTF
v_call: TRBV11-2; d_call: TRBD2; j_call: TRBJ2-1; clone_size: NA; cdr3_nt: TGTGCCAGCAGCTTCAGACTAGCGGGGACCAATGAGCAGTTCTTC; cdr3_aa: CASSFRLAGTNEQFF
v_call: TRBV19; d_call: NA; j_call: TRBJ2-4; clone_size: NA; cdr3_nt: TGTGCCAGTAGTACTACAGGGAACCTAGCCAAAAACATTCAGTACTTC; cdr3_aa: CASSTTGNLAKNIQYF
v_call: TRBV7-9; d_call: NA; j_call: TRBJ1-6; clone_size: NA; cdr3_nt: TGTGCCAGCAGCGTCGTAGCCGGGGGGAATTCACCCCTCCACTTT; cdr3_aa: CASSVVAGGNSPLHF
v_call: TRBV4-2; d_call: TRBD2; j_call: TRBJ2-2; clone_size: NA; cdr3_nt: TGTGCCAGCAGCCAAGGGACTAGCGGGAACACCGGGGAGCTGTTTTTT; cdr3_aa: CASSQGTSGNTGELFF
v_call: TRBV28; d_call: TRBD2; j_call: TRBJ2-5; clone_size: NA; cdr3_nt: TGTGCCAGCGGTAGCGGGGGGGCAGGGGAGACCCAGTACTTC; cdr3_aa: CASGSGGAGETQYF
v_call: TRBV27; d_call: TRBD1; j_call: TRBJ1-1; clone_size: few; cdr3_nt: TGTGCCAGCAGTTCGGACAGGCGCATTAGGAACACTGAAGCTTTCTTT; cdr3_aa: CASSSDRRIRNTEAFF
v_call: TRBV10-3; d_call: TRBD1; j_call: TRBJ1-2; clone_size: NA; cdr3_nt: TGTGCCATCTCGTCAGGGGGCGATGGCTACACCTTC; cdr3_aa: CAISSGGDGYTF
v_call: TRBV7-9; d_call: NA; j_call: TRBJ1-1; clone_size: NA; cdr3_nt: TGTGCCAGCAGCAAAGACAGGCGGAACACTGAAGCTTTCTTT; cdr3_aa: CASSKDRRNTEAFF
v_call: TRBV2; d_call: TRBD2; j_call: TRBJ2-1; clone_size: NA; cdr3_nt: TGTGCCAGCAGTTCCGGGGGGGACAATGAGCAGTTCTTC; cdr3_aa: CASSSGGDNEQFF